This TCR beta chain was documented in a study of blood T cell repertoires in COVID-19. About the study: Samples representing acute and convalescent COVID-19 were sourced from the United States, Italy and Spain.

This table comes from immunoSEQ multiplex PCR, and its TCRdb copy is limited to in-frame clones, with some not included. This sample has 40,000 or so clones, with approximately 79% found just once. The sequence was obtained from a man in his sixties or seventies with acute or convalescent COVID-19. The sample taken for sequencing was peripheral blood.

Written as DNA, the CDR3 is TGTGCCAGCAGTCAGGCCGGGACAGGGTATGGCTACACCTTC. It yields the protein CASSQAGTGYGYTF. The chain carries TRBV6-2 or TRBV6-3 and TRBJ1-2; TRBD1 aligns across 9 bases. The germline V gene has CDR1 MNHEY and CDR2 SVGEGT. The CDR3 sequence is 14 residues long. Germline trimming cut 5 bases from V and 5 bases from J; bases unmatched to any gene: 6.